This T cell receptor beta chain was documented in a study of T cell changes during pregnancy in multiple sclerosis. This clone was seen once. CDR3 length: 15 residues. Germline-derived CDR1 and CDR2 are SGHDN and FVKESK. V lost 4 bases to trimming and J lost 2 bases, with 12 bases between them. Profiling relied on immunoSEQ multiplex PCR, and the TCRdb table lists in-frame clones only, not all of them. The sample has some 120,000 clones, about 90% seen once. Specimen: peripheral blood, collected in the third trimester of pregnancy. The chain recombines TRBV14 with TRBJ1-3; possible D gene TRBD1, 6 bases. This sequence originates from a female donor with multiple sclerosis, enrolled in a pregnancy study. This CDR3 is CASSRGTPAGNTIYF. The CDR3 DNA reads TGTGCCAGCAGCCGGGGGACACCGGCTGGAAACACCATATATTTT.